This entry lists 2 T cell receptor beta chains sequenced from one sample in a study of blood T cell repertoires in COVID-19. Assay: immunoSEQ multiplex PCR; the TCRdb copy retains only in-frame clones and omits some. The sample carries roughly 250,000 clones, 70% to 90% recorded once. Sample: peripheral blood. The receptors stem from a human donor with COVID-19, enrolled during active disease. The donor label of this sample is uncertain.

The chain has TRBV2 and TRBJ1-2, with D uncertain. The CDR3 sequence is 13 residues long. V lost 3 bases, J lost 4 bases, and 9 bases lay in between. Germline V gene lookup returns CDR1 SNHLY and CDR2 FYNNEI. CDR3 coding DNA: TGTGCCAGCAGTGAGAGTCCGTCCTATGGCTACACCTTC. This encodes CASSESPSYGYTF.

The chain couples TRBV2 to TRBJ2-7; possibly TRBD2 for D (5 bases). CDR3 length: 12 residues. Trimming shortened V by 11 bases and J by 1 base, and 12 bases separated the two germline ends. In germline, CDR1 is SNHLY, CDR2 FYNNEI. The CDR3 DNA reads as TGTGCCGGAGGAGCGGAGTCCTACGAGCAGTACTTC. Protein product: CAGGAESYEQYF.